The T cell receptor beta chain under discussion was sequenced for a study of CD8 T cells in ankylosing spondylitis. This clonotype occurred many times. Its antigen remains unknown. Making use of molecular barcodes, quantitative 5'-RACE generated TCR beta libraries. In TCRdb, the 5' RACE reads were re-called with MiXCR into one record per CDR3 protein. The sample has a few hundred thousand distinct CDR3 sequences, about 10% seen once; the top ten hold around a fifth. Whole-study results and caveats: A TCR beta motif of eight or nine highly homologous variants seemed to mark ankylosing spondylitis blood.

V lost 0 bases, J lost 6 bases, and 10 bases lay in between. This CDR3 is built from 14 residues. Looked up from germline, CDR1 is SGHDT and CDR2 is YYEEEE. The chain links TRBV5-6 to TRBJ1-5; the D is unclear. This receptor was taken from a male donor with ankylosing spondylitis or in good health (not recorded which). Source material: blood, either unsorted or a sorted T cell fraction (not recorded which). The DNA for the CDR3 is TGTGCCAGCAGCTTGGACCGGGGAGGTCAGCCCCAGCATTTT. This gives the protein CASSLDRGGQPQHF.